A single sample is the source of the 23 T cell receptor beta chains below, sequenced in a study of blood T cell repertoires in COVID-19. The table came from immunoSEQ multiplex PCR; TCRdb's copy has only in-frame clones and leaves some out. Of 250,000 to 300,000 clones in the sample, under 90% were seen once. Sequencing was carried out using peripheral blood. These receptors all come from a man aged 50 or older with acute or convalescent COVID-19.

The genes are TRBV5-1 and TRBJ2-2; 7 bases map to TRBD2. Germline values: CDR1 SGHRS, CDR2 YFSETQ. J was trimmed by 1 base and V by 3 bases; bases with no gene match: 6. This CDR3 is built from 16 residues. CDR3 bases: TGCGCCAGCAGCTCCCCAGCGGGGTTGAACACCGGGGAGCTGTTTTTT. As protein: CASSSPAGLNTGELFF.

The chain joins TRBV9 to TRBJ1-1, with D maybe TRBD1 (5 bases). Trimming pared 4 bases from V and 7 bases from J, leaving 14 bases between. Germline V gives CDR1 SGDLS, CDR2 YYNGEE. The CDR3 is 13 amino acids. The CDR3 protein is CASSQGAGNEAFF. The CDR3 DNA reads TGTGCCAGCAGCCAAGGGGCAGGGAATGAAGCTTTCTTT.

The V and J genes are TRBV5-1 and TRBJ2-2; D might be TRBD1 (5 bases). The ends were cut back, 0 bases at V and 1 base at J, with 10 bases in the middle. The germline CDR1 and CDR2 sequences are SGHRS and YFSETQ. This CDR3 has 16 residues. Here the CDR3 reads CASSLAPQGNTGELFF. CDR3 nucleotide sequence: TGCGCCAGCAGCTTGGCCCCGCAGGGGAACACCGGGGAGCTGTTTTTT.

This sequence joins TRBV9 and TRBJ2-2; D is perhaps TRBD2 (5 bases). The CDR3 runs 16 residues. V gave up 1 base and J gave up 4 bases, with 14 bases separating them. Germline CDR1 SGDLS, CDR2 YYNGEE. The CDR3, as DNA: TGTGCCAGCAGCGTAATCCGTTCGGACTTCACCGGGGAGCTGTTTTTT. The encoded protein is CASSVIRSDFTGELFF.

The rearrangement uses TRBV6-4 and TRBJ2-1, with TRBD2 as a possible D gene (6 bases). V lost 5 bases and J lost 0, with 11 bases in between. Looked up from germline, CDR1 is MRHNA and CDR2 is SNTAGT. This CDR3 has 15 amino acids. The CDR3 here is CASSPAGSSYNEQFF. CDR3 DNA: TGTGCCAGCAGTCCAGCCGGGAGCTCCTACAATGAGCAGTTCTTC.

V usage is TRBV3-1 (or the pseudogene TRBV3-2) and J usage is TRBJ1-1, with a tentative D call TRBD1 (5 bases). V lost 4 bases, J lost 4 bases, and 7 bases lay in between. This CDR3 is 12 amino acids long. CDR1 and CDR2 (germline): LGHDT, YNNKEL (reference sequence). CDR3 in DNA: TGTGCCAGCAGCCGGGGGGGCACTGAAGCTTTCTTT. Its protein is CASSRGGTEAFF.

This sequence joins TRBV6-5 and TRBJ1-5; possibly TRBD1 for D (6 bases). Germline values: CDR1 MNHEY, CDR2 SVGAGI. The V end lost 7 bases, the J end lost 3 bases, and 13 bases lay between the germline ends. The CDR3 length is 14 residues. This CDR3 reads CASKLDSNNQPQHF. DNA for the CDR3: TGTGCCAGCAAACTGGACAGTAACAATCAGCCCCAGCATTTT.

CDR3 coding DNA: TGTGCCAGCAGTTTATTGACCAGGGGAGCGGGAGACCCCTACGAGCAGTACTTC. Its protein product is CASSLLTRGAGDPYEQYF. This chain connects TRBV27 to TRBJ2-7, with TRBD2 identical over 8 bases. Trimming cost V 1 base and J 2 bases; bases outside gene matches: 13. Germline V gives CDR1 MNHEY, CDR2 SMNVEV (reference sequence). The CDR3 is made up of 18 amino acids.

The J gene is TRBJ1-2, the V gene TRBV3-1 (or the pseudogene TRBV3-2); no firm D call. V was shortened by 1 base and J by 2 bases, with 11 bases between the two germline ends. Germline CDR1 and CDR2: LGHDT and YNNKEL (reference sequence). There are 15 residues in the CDR3. The CDR3 DNA reads TGTGCCAGCAGCCAAGTGGGCAGGCCGAACTATGGCTACACCTTC. This sequence encodes CASSQVGRPNYGYTF.

The chain is built from TRBV10-3 and TRBJ2-7, with 9 bases identical to TRBD1. This CDR3 is built from 12 residues. Germline V lookup: CDR1 ENHRY, CDR2 SYGVKD. The V and J ends lost 4 bases and 5 bases, in that order; junction bases with no gene match: 0. The CDR3 reads CAISGTGDEQYF. The CDR3 DNA sequence: TGTGCCATCAGTGGGACAGGGGACGAGCAGTACTTC.

The J gene is TRBJ2-7, the V gene TRBV3-1 (or the pseudogene TRBV3-2), with a tentative D call TRBD2 (5 bases). The length of the CDR3 is 13 residues. CDR1 and CDR2 (germline): LGHDT, YNNKEL (reference sequence). V was trimmed by 0 bases and J by 10 bases, leaving 13 bases between them. This CDR3 is CASSQDFRDSQYF. CDR3 DNA sequence: TGTGCCAGCAGCCAAGATTTTCGGGATTCTCAGTACTTC.

This rearrangement joins TRBV7-2 to TRBJ1-2; D unclear. This CDR3 has 14 residues. Germline loops: CDR1 SGHTA, CDR2 FQGNSA. Trimming pared 2 bases from V and 5 bases from J, leaving 12 bases between. In DNA, the CDR3 is TGTGCCAGCAGCTTACGTCGGCAGGAATATGGCTACACCTTC. Translation gives CASSLRRQEYGYTF.

The chain couples TRBV15 to TRBJ1-5; 7 nucleotides line up with TRBD1. Trimming removed 5 bases from V and 6 bases from J; junction bases left unmatched: 7. This CDR3 region has 14 residues. The germline CDR1 and CDR2 sequences are LNHNV and YYDKDF (reference sequence). CDR3 sequence: CATSERQGSQPQHF. The CDR3 region has the DNA TGTGCCACCAGCGAAAGACAGGGTAGTCAGCCCCAGCATTTT.

This clone was found a few times. This rearrangement joins TRBV11-2 to TRBJ2-1; the D gene is possibly TRBD2 (6 bases). V lost 6 bases and J lost 4, with 13 bases in between. CDR1 and CDR2 (germline): SGHAT, FQNNGV. This CDR3 has 14 residues. CDR3 in DNA: TGTGCCAGCAGTCCGGACTACCAGTACAATGAGCAGTTCTTC. Protein product: CASSPDYQYNEQFF.

The chain uses TRBV10-2 and TRBJ1-2; maybe TRBD1 (6 bases). CDR1 and CDR2 (germline): WSHSY, SAAADI. Trimming cost V 7 bases and J 8 bases, with 14 bases left between them. There are 12 residues in the CDR3. The CDR3 here is CASTSGGGGYTF. The CDR3 coding sequence is TGCGCCAGCACCTCGGGAGGGGGAGGCTACACCTTC.

The rearrangement uses TRBV6-5 and TRBJ1-1, with TRBD1 identical over 8 bases. Germline V CDR1 and CDR2: MNHEY, SVGAGI. V lost 6 bases and J lost 8; bases outside the gene matches: 11. The CDR3 length is 14 residues. CDR3 DNA: TGTGCCAGCAGATGGGACAGGAGGAAATTCGAAGCTTTCTTT. Residues: CASRWDRRKFEAFF.

CDR3 DNA: TGTGCCAGTAGTGGCCTGGGAGGGACCTTCTACAATGAGCAGTTCTTC. It codes for CASSGLGGTFYNEQFF. The gene calls are TRBV19 and TRBJ2-1, with 7 bases that match TRBD2. The CDR3 is 16 residues long. Germline trimming cut 5 bases from V and 3 bases from J; bases unmatched to any gene: 10. Germline V gives CDR1 LNHDA, CDR2 SQIVND (reference sequence).

This rearrangement joins TRBV3-1 (or the pseudogene TRBV3-2) to TRBJ2-6; 9 bases are a match to TRBD2. This CDR3 is 20 amino acids long. Germline V gene data show CDR1 as LGHDT and CDR2 as YNNKEL (reference sequence). With 1 base clipped from V and 2 bases from J, the junction kept 12 bases outside the gene matches. CDR3 loop: CASSQALPAGGRTGANVLTF. CDR3 coding DNA: TGTGCCAGCAGCCAAGCGCTACCGGCGGGGGGGCGGACTGGGGCCAACGTCCTGACTTTC.

The chain uses TRBV10-2 and TRBJ2-1; 12 nucleotides align to TRBD2. The ends lost 1 base at V and 7 bases at J; junction bases unmatched: 5. This CDR3 has 16 amino acids. Germline V gives CDR1 WSHSY, CDR2 SAAADI. The CDR3 DNA follows: TGCGCCAGCAGTGAGTACCTAGCGGGGGGGCAAAATGAGCAGTTCTTC. Translation: CASSEYLAGGQNEQFF.

The chain couples TRBV2 to TRBJ1-2; weak D call: TRBD1 (5 bases). Per germline, CDR1 SNHLY and CDR2 FYNNEI. The CDR3 sequence is 14 residues long. Trimming removed 8 bases from V and 4 bases from J, with 17 bases in between. Written as DNA, the CDR3 is TGTGCCAGCCACCCTCAGACAGAATCCTATGGCTACACCTTC. This sequence encodes CASHPQTESYGYTF.

The rearrangement uses TRBV4-1 and TRBJ2-3; no firm D call. Deletions cut 1 base from V and 0 bases from J, with 8 bases between. The CDR3 consists of 15 residues. Germline values: CDR1 MGHRA, CDR2 YSYEKL. The CDR3 loop reads CASSQAPSSTDTQYF. The DNA for the CDR3 is TGCGCCAGCAGCCAAGCCCCAAGCAGCACAGATACGCAGTATTTT.

The chain uses TRBV11-2 and TRBJ2-2; D not resolved. Germline V gives CDR1 SGHAT, CDR2 FQNNGV. The CDR3 is 13 residues long. The V end was cut by 1 base, the J end by 5 bases, with 5 bases between. The CDR3 sequence is CASSLVMTGELFF. The CDR3 nucleotides are TGTGCCAGCAGCTTAGTTATGACCGGGGAGCTGTTTTTT.

This chain joins TRBV6-2 or TRBV6-3 and TRBJ2-5, with D perhaps matching TRBD1 (5 bases). Per the germline V gene, CDR1 is MNHEY and CDR2 is SVGEGT. CDR3 length: 13 amino acids. V was clipped by 2 bases and J by 3 bases, with 7 bases between them. CDR3 coding DNA: TGTGCCAGCAGTTACGACAGAAAAGAGACCCAGTACTTC. It specifies CASSYDRKETQYF.